Listed below are T cell receptor beta chains from one sample, sequenced in a study of blood T cell repertoires in COVID-19. Using immunoSEQ multiplex PCR, the repertoire was profiled, and TCRdb retains in-frame clones only, with some absent. Of 250,000 to 300,000 clones in the sample, around 90% were seen once. Input material: peripheral blood. Receptor source: a woman aged 50 to 65 with COVID-19, enrolled during active disease. Both conserved end residues are part of each CDR3. D genes are given only for firm matches. The size entry is marked missing in some rows and otherwise reads once, few, many or a size class.

j_call v_call d_call clone_size cdr3_nt cdr3_aa
TRBJ1-1 TRBV5-6 TRBD1 . TGTGCCAGCAGCTTGGGACAGGGCGAGCTGAACACTGAAGCTTTCTTT CASSLGQGELNTEAFF
TRBJ2-7 TRBV6-6 TRBD2 . TGTGCCAGCAGTCAGGGGACTAGCGGGAGATCGGGGTCCTACGAGCAGTACTTC CASSQGTSGRSGSYEQYF
TRBJ2-1 TRBV11-2 TRBD2 . TGTGCCAGCAGCTTAGGGACTAGCGGGGGCTCCTACAATGAGCAGTTCTTC CASSLGTSGGSYNEQFF
TRBJ2-7 TRBV30 TRBD1 . TGTGCCTGGAGGGACAGGGGGTACGAGCAGTACTTC CAWRDRGYEQYF
TRBJ2-7 TRBV11-3 TRBD1 . TGTGCCAGCAGCCCTCCGGGACAGGGGACGGACGAGCAGTACTTC CASSPPGQGTDEQYF
TRBJ1-2 TRBV3-1/TRBV3-2 . . TGTGCCAGCAGCCAAGATATGGCAGGGCCCTATGGCTACACCTTC CASSQDMAGPYGYTF
TRBJ2-3 TRBV19 TRBD2 . TGTGCCAGTAGTCCGGGGACTAGCGGGAGTCGGGGTACGCAGTATTTT CASSPGTSGSRGTQYF
TRBJ2-3 TRBV5-1 . . TGCGCCAGCAGCTTCTTGCGGGGTAGCACAGATACGCAGTATTTT CASSFLRGSTDTQYF
TRBJ2-1 TRBV24-1 . . TGTGCCACCAGTGACCGGGACACCCCTGAGCAGTTCTTC CATSDRDTPEQFF
TRBJ2-5 TRBV30 TRBD2 . TGTGCCTGGAGTGTAGCGGGACAAGAGACCCAGTACTTC CAWSVAGQETQYF
TRBJ1-5 TRBV6-2/TRBV6-3 . . TGTGCCAGCAGTCACTTGAGTGATAATCAGCCCCAGCATTTT CASSHLSDNQPQHF
TRBJ2-2 TRBV5-4 . . TGTGCCAGCAGTTCCTCCTGGCTAGGGGCTTTAAACACCGGGGAGCTGTTTTTT CASSSSWLGALNTGELFF
TRBJ1-1 TRBV5-1 . . TGCGCCAGCAGCCTACGTCTAGGGGGCACTGAAGCTTTCTTT CASSLRLGGTEAFF
TRBJ1-2 TRBV14 . . TGTGCCAGCAGCCAATCCACAGGAGCTAACTATGGCTACACCTTC CASSQSTGANYGYTF
TRBJ2-1 TRBV7-9 TRBD2 once TGTGCCAGCAGCCCCCGGACTAGCGGGACCAATGAGCAGTTCTTC CASSPRTSGTNEQFF
TRBJ2-5 TRBV7-9 . . TGTGCCAGCAGCTTAGGAGGGCGGCAAGAGACCCAGTACTTC CASSLGGRQETQYF
TRBJ2-5 TRBV11-3 . . TGTGCCAGCAGCATAAGCGTAGGACCTAGCCTACAAGAGACCCAGTACTTC CASSISVGPSLQETQYF
TRBJ2-3 TRBV6-5 TRBD2 . TGTGCCAGCGGTCGCGGGAGAAGCACAGATACGCAGTATTTT CASGRGRSTDTQYF
TRBJ1-2 TRBV5-8 . . TGTGCCAGCAGCTCTTTGTCGGGTGTCTACACCTTC CASSSLSGVYTF
TRBJ2-3 TRBV6-1 . . TGTGCCAGCAGTGGAGTCGGGAAACCTAGCACAGATACGCAGTATTTT CASSGVGKPSTDTQYF
TRBJ1-2 TRBV24-1 . . TGTGCCCCCCGGAGACTACAGGGTTATGGCTACACCTTC CAPRRLQGYGYTF
TRBJ1-5 TRBV29-1 TRBD1 . TGCAGCGTTCTCGGACAGGACAATCAGCCCCAGCATTTT CSVLGQDNQPQHF
TRBJ2-3 TRBV7-9 . . TGTGCCAGCAGCTTAACTGGACTTACCACAGATACGCAGTATTTT CASSLTGLTTDTQYF
TRBJ1-1 TRBV7-9 . . TGTGCCAGCAGCTTAGGAGGGTCGAACACTGAAGCTTTCTTT CASSLGGSNTEAFF
TRBJ2-7 TRBV2 TRBD2 . TGTGCCAGCGATGGCGGGAGCTCCTACGAGCAGTACTTC CASDGGSSYEQYF
TRBJ1-1 TRBV11-2 . . TGTGCCAGCAGCTTAGCTCGTTTCGGAGCTTTCTTT CASSLARFGAFF
TRBJ2-7 TRBV4-2 TRBD1 . TGTGCCAGCAGCCAAGCCCGGACAGGGGGCTACGAGCAGTACTTC CASSQARTGGYEQYF
TRBJ2-2 TRBV24-1 TRBD1 . TGTGCCTCCCAGGCGGAGCAGGGGGCACAGATATGGGCCGGGGAGCTGTTTTTT CASQAEQGAQIWAGELFF
TRBJ2-1 TRBV11-3 TRBD1 . TGTGCCAGCAGCCCCCGACAGGGATACTACAATGAGCAGTTCTTC CASSPRQGYYNEQFF
TRBJ1-1 TRBV5-4 TRBD1 . TGTGCCAGCAGCTTGGGCGCAGGGGGCACTGAAGCTTTCTTT CASSLGAGGTEAFF
TRBJ1-1 TRBV19 . . TGTGCCAGTAGTAAAGCCCTGAACACTGAAGCTTTCTTT CASSKALNTEAFF
TRBJ2-2 TRBV5-6 TRBD2 . TGTGCCAGCAGCTTGGTTCTAGCGGGAGTCACCGGGGAGCTGTTTTTT CASSLVLAGVTGELFF
TRBJ1-1 TRBV27 TRBD1 . TGTGCCAGCAGTTGGGACAGAATGAACACTGAAGCTTTCTTT CASSWDRMNTEAFF
TRBJ1-3 TRBV6-5 . . TGTGCCAGCAGTTACGATGGAGGGCCTGGAAACACCATATATTTT CASSYDGGPGNTIYF
TRBJ2-1 TRBV2 TRBD2 few TGTGCCAGCAGTCTAGCGGGACCATGGCAGTTCTTC CASSLAGPWQFF
TRBJ1-3 TRBV5-4 TRBD1 . TGTGCCAGCAGCGACAGGGGGCCTGGAAACACCATATATTTT CASSDRGPGNTIYF
TRBJ2-2 TRBV24-1 TRBD2 . TGTGCCACCAGTGATCCGTCGGGACTAGCGGGAGACACCGGGGAGCTGTTTTTT CATSDPSGLAGDTGELFF
TRBJ2-1 TRBV11-2 TRBD2 once TGTGCCAGCAGCTTAACCCTGACTAGCGGGAGGGCGAATGAGCAGTTCTTC CASSLTLTSGRANEQFF
TRBJ2-1 TRBV6-2/TRBV6-3 . . TGTGCCAGCAGTTACGGGGAGTACAATGAGCAGTTCTTC CASSYGEYNEQFF
TRBJ2-5 TRBV15 . . TGTGCCACCAGCAGAGAAGTTAAGTTTGGCTCACAAGAGACCCAGTACTTC CATSREVKFGSQETQYF
TRBJ2-3 TRBV6-5 TRBD2 . TGTGCCTCGGCGGGGGACACAGATACGCAGTATTTT CASAGDTDTQYF
TRBJ2-7 TRBV19 TRBD1 . TGTGCCAGTACCCTAGAGGGACAGTGGAGCTCCTACGAGCAGTACTTC CASTLEGQWSSYEQYF
TRBJ1-2 TRBV5-1 TRBD1 . TGCGCCAGCAGCGATCTGTGGGACAGCACTAACTATGGCTACACCTTC CASSDLWDSTNYGYTF
TRBJ1-2 TRBV6-2/TRBV6-3 TRBD1 . TGTGCCAGCAGTTTCTACTACAGGGGACCGGGGGGCTACACCTTC CASSFYYRGPGGYTF
TRBJ2-1 TRBV7-6 . . TGTGCCAGCAGCCCCCTCCACAGGGAGAGCTCCTACAATGAGCAGTTCTTC CASSPLHRESSYNEQFF
TRBJ2-1 TRBV7-6 TRBD2 . TGTGCCAGCAGCGCCATTGGGACTAGCGGCAGAAATGAGCAGTTCTTC CASSAIGTSGRNEQFF
TRBJ2-2 TRBV11-3 . . TGTGCCAGCAGCGTACAGGGCCCCGGGGAGCTGTTTTTT CASSVQGPGELFF
TRBJ2-1 TRBV18 TRBD2 . TGTGCCAGCTCACCACTAGCGGGAAATAGCTACAATGAGCAGTTCTTC CASSPLAGNSYNEQFF
TRBJ2-3 TRBV5-1 TRBD2 . TGCGCCAGCAGCGCGAGACTAGCGGCTAGCACAGATACGCAGTATTTT CASSARLAASTDTQYF
TRBJ2-5 TRBV15 TRBD1 . TGTGCCACCAGCAGGGAAAGGACAGGGAGGATCCAAGAGACCCAGTACTTC CATSRERTGRIQETQYF
TRBJ1-5 TRBV6-5 TRBD1 . TGTGCCAGCAGTTCCAGGGGGAATCAGCCCCAGCATTTT CASSSRGNQPQHF
TRBJ2-7 TRBV6-1 . . TGTGCCAGCAGTGAAGGTTGGACTGCCTACGAGCAGTACTTC CASSEGWTAYEQYF